The 23 T cell receptor beta chains in this list originate from one sample, sequenced in a study of a mutant IDH1 vaccine in newly diagnosed glioma. The time point here: week 23, last vaccination. It was 300 ug of mutant IDH1 20-mer peptide that made up each vaccine dose, given with topical imiquimod. Their specific antigens are unknown. The method was immunoSEQ multiplex PCR; TCRdb's version includes in-frame clones alone and lacks a portion of them. The data show 25,000 to 30,000 clones, with approximately 80% seen just once and under 20% held by the top ten. The sample was PBMCs, taken from a glioma patient whose treatment included an IDH1 peptide vaccine. The origin of the receptors is a woman in her 30s with glioma.

The chain recombines TRBV7-2 with TRBJ1-1; D call uncertain. V was pared by 4 bases and J by 0 bases, with 9 bases between. The CDR3 has 14 amino acids. Germline V gives CDR1 SGHTA, CDR2 FQGNSA. The CDR3 sequence: CASSSRLMNTEAFF. CDR3 nucleotide sequence: TGTGCCAGCAGCTCTAGACTAATGAACACTGAAGCTTTCTTT.

The genes are TRBV2 and TRBJ2-7, with D perhaps TRBD1 (5 bases). Trimming removed 6 bases from V and 6 bases from J, with 9 bases in between. The CDR3 has 11 residues. Germline V lookup: CDR1 SNHLY, CDR2 FYNNEI. CDR3 sequence reads: CASSIRVEQYF. CDR3 coding DNA: TGTGCCAGCAGCATCAGGGTCGAGCAGTACTTC. Combining the CDR3 with reference TRBV2 and TRBJ2-7 gives the whole variable domain EPEVTQTPSHQVTQMGQEVILRCVPISNHLYFYWYRQILGQKVEFLVSFYNNEISEKSEIFDDQFSVERPDGSNFTLKIRSTKLEDSAMYFCASSIRVEQYFGPGTRLTVT.

The chain links TRBV19 to TRBJ2-2; the D gene is possibly TRBD2 (7 bases). Deletions cut 6 bases from V and 3 bases from J, with 20 bases between. Germline V CDR1 and CDR2: LNHDA, SQIVND (reference sequence). The CDR3 has 17 residues. CDR3 in DNA: TGTGCCAGTAGAAAAAGCGGTGCGGGGGCGGACACCGGGGAGCTGTTTTTT. Translation gives CASRKSGAGADTGELFF.

This clone showed up just a few times. The chain uses TRBV5-6 and TRBJ2-5; maybe TRBD1 (7 bases). Looked up from germline, CDR1 is SGHDT and CDR2 is YYEEEE. CDR3 length equals 15 residues. V was cut by 4 bases and J by 5 bases, with 18 bases left in between. The CDR3 DNA reads as TGTGCCAGCAGCCGGAACGGGGCAGGGGGGGAGACCCAGTACTTC. Its protein product is CASSRNGAGGETQYF.

The chain carries TRBV15 and TRBJ1-6; D not certain. Germline CDR1 and CDR2: LNHNV and YYDKDF (reference sequence). V was cut by 5 bases and J by 2 bases, with 16 bases left in between. The CDR3 is made up of 17 amino acids. The CDR3 bases are TGTGCCACCAGCCGACTTCGGCAGGCCCCCTATAATTCACCCCTCCACTTT. Its translation is CATSRLRQAPYNSPLHF. The variable domain in full, completed from reference TRBV15 and TRBJ1-6, reads DAMVIQNPRYQVTQFGKPVTLSCSQTLNHNVMYWYQQKSSQAPKLLFHYYDKDFNNEADTPDNFQSRRPNTSFCFLDIRSPGLGDTAMYLCATSRLRQAPYNSPLHFGNGTRLTVT.

The genes are TRBV5-6 and TRBJ1-4; 9 bases line up with TRBD1. In germline, CDR1 is SGHDT, CDR2 YYEEEE. V lost 5 bases, J lost 7 bases, and 6 bases stayed unmatched. The CDR3 sequence is 14 residues long. CDR3 sequence (DNA): TGTGCCAGCAGTTCCCGGGACAGGGCTGAAAAACTGTTTTTT. The encoded protein is CASSSRDRAEKLFF.

This sequence joins TRBV6-1 and TRBJ2-1; 8 positions agree with TRBD1. CDR1 and CDR2 (germline): MNHNS, SASEGT. The CDR3 is 15 amino acids. Trimming cost V 5 bases and J 0 bases; bases outside gene matches: 3. Here the CDR3 reads CASSLGQGSYNEQFF. CDR3 nucleotide sequence: TGTGCCAGCAGTCTAGGACAGGGCTCCTACAATGAGCAGTTCTTC.

CDR3 residues: CASSETGGATEAFF. The CDR3 coding sequence is TGTGCCAGCAGTGAAACAGGGGGCGCGACTGAAGCTTTCTTT. The chain uses TRBV6-1 and TRBJ1-1; 9 bases are a match to TRBD1. The trim removed 2 bases at V and 5 bases at J, leaving 3 bases unmatched. The germline V gene encodes CDR1 MNHNS and CDR2 SASEGT. The CDR3 covers 14 residues.

This rearrangement joins TRBV6-5 to TRBJ2-2; D is undetermined. With 6 bases removed from V and 6 bases from J, the gap between germline ends came to 11 bases. Germline V gene data show CDR1 as MNHEY and CDR2 as SVGAGI. This CDR3 comprises 13 residues. The CDR3, as DNA: TGTGCCAGCAGCGGACCCTCGTCCGGGGAGCTGTTTTTT. It is translated as CASSGPSSGELFF.

The V call is TRBV5-6, the J call TRBJ2-1; 10 nucleotides line up with TRBD2. The CDR3 sequence is 16 residues long. V lost 0 bases and J lost 8; bases outside the gene matches: 8. Germline V gene lookup returns CDR1 SGHDT and CDR2 YYEEEE. The CDR3 bases are TGTGCCAGCAGCTTGGTAGCGGGGGGCCCTAGGGATGAGCAGTTCTTC. Translation gives CASSLVAGGPRDEQFF. Full variable domain (rest looked up from reference TRBV5-6 and TRBJ2-1): DAGVTQSPTHLIKTRGQQVTLRCSPKSGHDTVSWYQQALGQGPQFIFQYYEEEERQRGNFPDRFSGHQFPNYSSELNVNALLLGDSALYLCASSLVAGGPRDEQFFGPGTRLTVL.

The count of this clone is one. The DNA for the CDR3 is TGCGCCAGCAGCCAACTGACAGGGGGCACTGAAGCTTTCTTT. Its protein is CASSQLTGGTEAFF. The chain combines TRBV4-1 with TRBJ1-1; 9 bases fit TRBD1. This CDR3 contains 14 residues. CDR1 MGHRA and CDR2 YSYEKL come from the germline V gene. Trimming at V came to 2 bases and at J to 4 bases, leaving 2 bases not matched to a gene.

The chain uses TRBV29-1 and TRBJ1-2; TRBD1 matches at 7 bases. V shed 2 bases and J 2 bases; nucleotides not matched to a gene: 5. Germline loops: CDR1 SQVTM, CDR2 ANQGSEA. The CDR3 totals 14 residues. The CDR3 DNA reads as TGCAGCGTTGAAAGGAGCAGGGGGAACTATGGCTACACCTTC. Encoded protein: CSVERSRGNYGYTF.

V is TRBV6-4 and J is TRBJ1-1; D gene unclear. The CDR3 has 13 residues. The germline CDR1 and CDR2 sequences are MRHNA and SNTAGT. V lost 11 bases and J 8 bases, leaving 21 bases between the germline ends. In DNA, the CDR3 is TGTGCCCTATACTGGGTCCCCTTGGGGGAAGCTTTCTTT. Its protein is CALYWVPLGEAFF.

This rearrangement joins TRBV6-5 to TRBJ1-2, with 7 bases aligning to TRBD1. Germline V gene data show CDR1 as MNHEY and CDR2 as SVGAGI. Losses at the gene ends were 0 bases for V and 8 bases for J; bases not matched to a gene: 9. The CDR3 has 15 amino acids. CDR3 protein: CASSYSPTQGKGYTF. The CDR3 bases are TGTGCCAGCAGTTACTCTCCAACACAGGGGAAGGGCTACACCTTC.

This clone is judged medium-sized. The chain uses TRBV18 and TRBJ1-2; D is unclear. CDR1 and CDR2 from the germline V gene are KGHSH and LQKENI. The CDR3 totals 11 residues. V gave up 2 bases and J gave up 8 bases, with 6 bases separating them. The CDR3 DNA is TGTGCCAGCTCACCAGACCTCGGCTACACCTTC. This translates into CASSPDLGYTF.

This rearrangement joins TRBV19 to TRBJ1-2; a possible D gene is TRBD1 (6 bases). Germline V lookup: CDR1 LNHDA, CDR2 SQIVND (reference sequence). This CDR3 has 15 residues. The germline V and J ends were trimmed by 9 bases and 1 base, with 18 bases remaining between them. For the CDR3, the DNA is TGTGCCAGCCCCCCCCGGGACACGTTTAACTATGGCTACACCTTC. Translation gives CASPPRDTFNYGYTF.

This clone showed up just a few times. The CDR3 loop is CAWRARRTVAFEAFF. CDR3 in DNA: TGTGCCTGGAGAGCTCGACGGACAGTGGCTTTTGAAGCTTTCTTT. V is TRBV30 and J is TRBJ1-1; possibly TRBD1 for D (6 bases). The V end lost 3 bases, the J end lost 7 bases, and 21 bases lay between the germline ends. CDR1 is GTSNPN and CDR2 is SVGIG in the germline V gene (reference sequence). The CDR3 consists of 15 residues.

CDR3 in amino acids: CATGLSSYNSPLHF. Here the CDR3 DNA reads TGTGCCACCGGACTGAGCTCCTATAATTCACCCCTCCACTTT. The chain has TRBV27 and TRBJ1-6, with D unclear. Germline V gives CDR1 MNHEY, CDR2 SMNVEV (reference sequence). V gave up 10 bases and J gave up 0 bases, with 10 bases separating them. The CDR3 is made up of 14 amino acids.

The rearrangement uses TRBV5-6 and TRBJ1-1; D may be TRBD1 (6 bases). V dropped 3 bases and J dropped 1 base, with 13 bases sitting between them. The CDR3 is 15 amino acids. Germline V gene lookup returns CDR1 SGHDT and CDR2 YYEEEE. This CDR3 is CASSSVATGNTEAFF. In DNA form, the CDR3 reads TGTGCCAGCAGCTCCGTTGCGACAGGGAACACTGAAGCTTTCTTT. Full variable domain (missing parts from reference TRBV5-6 and TRBJ1-1): DAGVTQSPTHLIKTRGQQVTLRCSPKSGHDTVSWYQQALGQGPQFIFQYYEEEERQRGNFPDRFSGHQFPNYSSELNVNALLLGDSALYLCASSSVATGNTEAFFGQGTRLTVV.

The V and J genes are TRBV6-1 and TRBJ1-1; a possible D gene is TRBD1 (5 bases). The CDR3 spans 15 residues. Trimming stripped 1 base from V and 5 bases from J, with 14 bases between. Germline CDR1 reads MNHNS; CDR2 reads SASEGT. CDR3 in amino acids: CASSEGGGLRTEAFF. The CDR3 DNA follows: TGTGCCAGCAGTGAAGGGGGGGGATTGAGGACTGAAGCTTTCTTT.

The chain links TRBV15 to TRBJ2-2; D possibly corresponds to TRBD2 (7 bases). V lost 5 bases and J lost 7, with 23 bases in between. Germline CDR1 and CDR2: LNHNV and YYDKDF (reference sequence). The CDR3 covers 17 residues. CDR3 coding DNA: TGTGCCACCAGCTCCCCAGGAGGGGGGGCGAGTGGCGGGGAGCTGTTTTTT. Protein sequence: CATSSPGGGASGGELFF. Complete variable domain (other parts from reference TRBV15 and TRBJ2-2): DAMVIQNPRYQVTQFGKPVTLSCSQTLNHNVMYWYQQKSSQAPKLLFHYYDKDFNNEADTPDNFQSRRPNTSFCFLDIRSPGLGDTAMYLCATSSPGGGASGGELFFGEGSRLTVL.

CDR3 bases: TGCGCCAGCAGCTTGACCCCCGGACAGGGGGTTTATGGCTACACCTTC. Residues: CASSLTPGQGVYGYTF. V is TRBV5-1 and J is TRBJ1-2, with 10 bases lining up with TRBD1. The CDR3 has 16 amino acids. Germline-derived CDR1 and CDR2 are SGHRS and YFSETQ. Unmatched junction bases numbered 8, after V lost 1 base and J lost 5 bases.

The J gene is TRBJ2-3, the V gene TRBV5-4; D unclear. The CDR3 runs 11 residues. Germline CDR1 SGHNT, CDR2 YYREEE (reference sequence). Trimming shortened V by 9 bases and J by 6 bases, and 11 bases separated the two germline ends. The CDR3 nucleotides are TGTGCCACCGAGGAAACGGATACGCAGTATTTT. Translation gives CATEETDTQYF.